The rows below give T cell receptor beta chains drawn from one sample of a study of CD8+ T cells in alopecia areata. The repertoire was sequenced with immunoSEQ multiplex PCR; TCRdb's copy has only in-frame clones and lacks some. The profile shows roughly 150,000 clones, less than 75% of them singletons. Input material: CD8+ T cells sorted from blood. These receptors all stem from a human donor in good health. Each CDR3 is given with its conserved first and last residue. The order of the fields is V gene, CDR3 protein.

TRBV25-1,CASSETGGYEQYF
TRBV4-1,CASSQAGTGNNEQFF
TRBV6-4,CASSATGLDNEQFF
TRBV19,CATGDRGQPQHF
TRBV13,CASRGTGYYEQYF
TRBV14,CASSQGPARGYTF
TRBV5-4,CASTLSGWADTQYF
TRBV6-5,CASSYSEGQNEQFF
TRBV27,CASRIQGRNEAFF
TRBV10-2,CASTRGNWDQPQHF
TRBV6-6,CASLTGLAAATDTQYF
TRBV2,CASSEPGYYEQYF
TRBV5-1,CASRTLGDTDTQYF
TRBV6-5,CASSYSGTGISNEQFF
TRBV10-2,CASKVPGWKTQYF
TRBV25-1,CASSALPTGGPQHF
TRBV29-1,CSVEVPEIRGMNTEAFF
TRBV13,CASSLEGSSEQFF
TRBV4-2,CASSQEGEGYNEQFF
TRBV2,CASSDGGSNQPQHF
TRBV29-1,CSVSDRGHEQYF
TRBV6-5,CASSYGSGSYNEQFF
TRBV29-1,CSVPKIGKKGTEAFF
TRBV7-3,CASSSGTGVGGANVLTF
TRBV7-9,CASSLTGLAGDTQYF
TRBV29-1,CSVESSPGELFF
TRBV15,CATSRMEAGSYTGELFF
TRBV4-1,CASTLHPATVNYGYTF
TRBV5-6,CASSLEANYGYTF
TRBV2,CASSSLAGDYQETQYF
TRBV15,CATSRRLWENTGELFF
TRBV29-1,CSVRAGNTEAFF
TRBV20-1,CSARLGYEQYF
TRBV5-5,CASSSPRGGRALDEQFF
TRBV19,CASSIGQGHTGELFF
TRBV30,CAWSPGTGVYTEAFF
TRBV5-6,CASSLVGLDSYEQYF
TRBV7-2,CASSLDGTGANVLTF
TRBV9,CASSVSGSGYEQYF
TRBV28,CASSLGGRGTDTQYF
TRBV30,CAWSGRSYSGNTIYF
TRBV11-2,CASSFSMTYEQYF
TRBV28,CASSSSGSEQYF